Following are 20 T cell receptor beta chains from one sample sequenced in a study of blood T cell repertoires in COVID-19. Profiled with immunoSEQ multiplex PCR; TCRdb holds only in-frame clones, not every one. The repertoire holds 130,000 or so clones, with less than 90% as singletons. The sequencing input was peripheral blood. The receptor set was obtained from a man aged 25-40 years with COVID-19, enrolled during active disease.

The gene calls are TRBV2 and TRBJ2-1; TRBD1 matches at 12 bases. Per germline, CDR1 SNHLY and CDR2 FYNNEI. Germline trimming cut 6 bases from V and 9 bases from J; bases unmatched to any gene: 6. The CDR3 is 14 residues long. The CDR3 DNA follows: TGTGCCAGCAGCTCCGGGACAGGGGGCAGTGAGCAGTTCTTC. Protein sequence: CASSSGTGGSEQFF.

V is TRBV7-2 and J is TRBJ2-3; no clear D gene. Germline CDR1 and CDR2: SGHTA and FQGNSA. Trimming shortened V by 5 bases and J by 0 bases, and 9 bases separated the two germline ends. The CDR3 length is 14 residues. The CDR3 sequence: CASSPSLSTDTQYF. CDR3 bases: TGTGCCAGCAGCCCGAGCCTCAGCACAGATACGCAGTATTTT.

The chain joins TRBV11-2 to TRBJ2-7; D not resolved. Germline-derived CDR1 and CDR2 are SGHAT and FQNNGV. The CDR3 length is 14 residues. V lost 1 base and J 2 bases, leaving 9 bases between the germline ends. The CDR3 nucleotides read TGTGCCAGCAGCTTAGGGTCAGGTCCCTACGAGCAGTACTTC. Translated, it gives CASSLGSGPYEQYF. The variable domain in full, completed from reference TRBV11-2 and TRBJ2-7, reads EAGVAQSPRYKIIEKRQSVAFWCNPISGHATLYWYQQILGQGPKLLIQFQNNGVVDDSQLPKDRFSAERLKGVDSTLKIQPAKLEDSAVYLCASSLGSGPYEQYFGPGTRLTVT.

The CDR3 sequence is CAWSIFGSGMMNEQFF. CDR3 bases: TGTGCCTGGTCGATCTTTGGGAGCGGGATGATGAATGAGCAGTTCTTC. This chain uses TRBV30 with TRBJ2-1; 7 nucleotides match TRBD2. Per germline, CDR1 GTSNPN and CDR2 SVGIG (reference sequence). J was trimmed by 7 bases and V by 5 bases; bases with no gene match: 17. CDR3 length: 16 amino acids.

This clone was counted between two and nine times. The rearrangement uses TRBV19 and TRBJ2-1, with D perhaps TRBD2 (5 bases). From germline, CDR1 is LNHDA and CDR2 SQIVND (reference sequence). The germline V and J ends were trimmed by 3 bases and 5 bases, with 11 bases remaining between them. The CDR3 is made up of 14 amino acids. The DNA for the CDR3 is TGTGCCAGTAGTATGTCAGCGGTCCACAATGAGCAGTTCTTC. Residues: CASSMSAVHNEQFF.

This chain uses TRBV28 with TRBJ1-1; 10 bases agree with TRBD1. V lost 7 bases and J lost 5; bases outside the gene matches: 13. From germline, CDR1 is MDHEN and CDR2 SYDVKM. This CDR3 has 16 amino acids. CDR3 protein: CASTFRGQGRGTEAFF. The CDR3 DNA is TGTGCCAGCACGTTTAGGGGACAGGGGAGGGGGACTGAAGCTTTCTTT.

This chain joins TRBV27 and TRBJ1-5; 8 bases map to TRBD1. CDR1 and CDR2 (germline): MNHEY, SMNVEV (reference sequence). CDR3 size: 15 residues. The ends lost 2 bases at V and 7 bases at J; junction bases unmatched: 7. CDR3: CASSLGQGRQQPQHF. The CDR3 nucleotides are TGTGCCAGCAGTTTAGGACAGGGACGACAGCAGCCCCAGCATTTT.

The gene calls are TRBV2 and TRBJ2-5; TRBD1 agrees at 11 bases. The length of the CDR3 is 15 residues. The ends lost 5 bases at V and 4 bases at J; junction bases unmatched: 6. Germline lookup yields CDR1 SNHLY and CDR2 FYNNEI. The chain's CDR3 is CASSRGTGGGETQYF. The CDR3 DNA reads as TGTGCCAGCAGTCGAGGGACAGGGGGAGGAGAGACCCAGTACTTC.

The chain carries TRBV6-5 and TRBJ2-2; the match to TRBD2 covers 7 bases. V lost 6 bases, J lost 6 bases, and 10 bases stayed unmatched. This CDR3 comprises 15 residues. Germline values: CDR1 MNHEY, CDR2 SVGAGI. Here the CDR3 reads CASSQEDGGAGELFF. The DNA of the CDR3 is TGTGCCAGCAGCCAAGAAGATGGGGGGGCCGGGGAGCTGTTTTTT.

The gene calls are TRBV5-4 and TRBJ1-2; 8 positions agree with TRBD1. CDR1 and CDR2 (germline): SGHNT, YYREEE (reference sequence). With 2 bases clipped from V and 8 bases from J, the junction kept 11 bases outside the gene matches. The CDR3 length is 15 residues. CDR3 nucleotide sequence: TGTGCCAGCAGCTTTCTGGACAGGGAGAGATGGGGCTACACCTTC. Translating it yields CASSFLDRERWGYTF.

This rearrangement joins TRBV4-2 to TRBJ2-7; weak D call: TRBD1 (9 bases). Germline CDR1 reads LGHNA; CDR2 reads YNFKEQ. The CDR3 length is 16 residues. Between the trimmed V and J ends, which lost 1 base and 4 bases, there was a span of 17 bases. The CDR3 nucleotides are TGTGCCAGCAGCCAAGTAGCGGGACAGGGTTCGTACGAGCAGTACTTC. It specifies CASSQVAGQGSYEQYF.

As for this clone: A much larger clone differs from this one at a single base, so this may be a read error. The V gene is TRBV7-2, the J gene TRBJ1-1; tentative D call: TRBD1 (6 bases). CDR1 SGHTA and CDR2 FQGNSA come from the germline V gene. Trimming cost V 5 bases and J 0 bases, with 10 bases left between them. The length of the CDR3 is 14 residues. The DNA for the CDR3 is TGTGCCAGCAGCCCCAGGGGCATGAACACTGAAGCTTTCTTT. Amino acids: CASSPRGMNTEAFF.

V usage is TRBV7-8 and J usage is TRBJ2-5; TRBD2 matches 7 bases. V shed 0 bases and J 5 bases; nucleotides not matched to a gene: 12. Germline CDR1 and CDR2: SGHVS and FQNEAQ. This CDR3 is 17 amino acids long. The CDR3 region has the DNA TGTGCCAGCAGCTTAGCCCTCGGCGCGGGAGTAGGGGAGACCCAGTACTTC. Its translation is CASSLALGAGVGETQYF.

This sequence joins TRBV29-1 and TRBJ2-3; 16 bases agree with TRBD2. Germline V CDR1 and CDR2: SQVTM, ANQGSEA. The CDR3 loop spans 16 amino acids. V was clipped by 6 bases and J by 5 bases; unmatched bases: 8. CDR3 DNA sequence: TGCAGCGTCCTTGGGACTAGCGGGAGGGTTGGAGATACGCAGTATTTT. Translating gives CSVLGTSGRVGDTQYF.

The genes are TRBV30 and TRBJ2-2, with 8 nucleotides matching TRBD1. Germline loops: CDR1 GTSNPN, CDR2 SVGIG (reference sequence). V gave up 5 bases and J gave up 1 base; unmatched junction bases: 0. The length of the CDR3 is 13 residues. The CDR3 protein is CAWGTGNTGELFF. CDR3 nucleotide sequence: TGTGCCTGGGGGACAGGGAACACCGGGGAGCTGTTTTTT.

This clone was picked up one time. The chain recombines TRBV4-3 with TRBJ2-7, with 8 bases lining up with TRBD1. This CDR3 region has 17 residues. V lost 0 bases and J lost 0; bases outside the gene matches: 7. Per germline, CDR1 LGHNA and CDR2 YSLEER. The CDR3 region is CASSQDLTGESSYEQYF. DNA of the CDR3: TGCGCCAGCAGCCAAGATTTGACAGGGGAAAGCTCCTACGAGCAGTACTTC.

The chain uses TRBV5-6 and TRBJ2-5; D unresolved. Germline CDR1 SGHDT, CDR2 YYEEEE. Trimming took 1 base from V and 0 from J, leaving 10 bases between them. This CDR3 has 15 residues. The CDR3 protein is CASSLRTVYQETQYF. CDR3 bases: TGTGCCAGCAGCTTGCGAACAGTTTACCAAGAGACCCAGTACTTC.

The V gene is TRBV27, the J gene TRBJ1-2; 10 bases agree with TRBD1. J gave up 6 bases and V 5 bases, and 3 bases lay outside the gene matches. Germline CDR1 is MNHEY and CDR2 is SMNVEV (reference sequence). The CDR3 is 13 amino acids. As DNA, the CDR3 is TGTGCCAGCAGTCACGGGACAGGGGATGGCTACACCTTC. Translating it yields CASSHGTGDGYTF.

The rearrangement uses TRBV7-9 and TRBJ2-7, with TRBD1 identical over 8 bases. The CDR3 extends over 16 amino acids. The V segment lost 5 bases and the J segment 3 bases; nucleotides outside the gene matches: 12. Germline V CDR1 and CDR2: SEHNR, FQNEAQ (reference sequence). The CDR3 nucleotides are TGTGCCAGCAGCCCCCCCCAGACAGGGGATTTCTACGAGCAGTACTTC. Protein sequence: CASSPPQTGDFYEQYF.

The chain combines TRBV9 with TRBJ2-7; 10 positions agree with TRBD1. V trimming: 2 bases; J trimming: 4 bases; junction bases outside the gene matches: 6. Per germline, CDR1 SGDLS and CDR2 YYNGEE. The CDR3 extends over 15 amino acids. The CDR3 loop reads CASSVRDRGVYEQYF. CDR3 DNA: TGTGCCAGCAGCGTCCGGGACAGGGGTGTTTACGAGCAGTACTTC.